These 13 T cell receptor beta chains came from one sample sequenced in a study of cytomegalovirus exposure and HLA in healthy donors (dated by TCRdb to 2017 to 2019). Library preparation used the immunoSEQ multiplex PCR assay. The multiplex PCR relied on a mix of 60 forward primers for TCR Vbeta segments and 13 reverse primers for TCR Jbeta segments. The clones in this table, taken by TCRdb from immuneACCESS, are in-frame only. Not every clone is retained; where verified, under half of the shortfall comes from an unresolved V gene, and the cause of the rest is unknown. This sample's table carries some 55,000 clones. The biggest ten clones account for around 11% of the sample. Sequenced: PBMCs. The source is a man aged 18 to 29 in good health and CMV-seropositive.

The gene calls are TRBV10-1 and TRBJ2-7, with a weak D call TRBD1 (5 bases). Trimming stripped 8 bases from V and 5 bases from J, with 22 bases between. Germline CDR1 reads WNHNN; CDR2 reads SYGVQD (reference sequence). The CDR3 runs 15 residues. The CDR3 is CASSDLRQGPHEQYF. CDR3 bases: TGCGCCAGCTCGGATCTTCGGCAGGGCCCCCACGAGCAGTACTTC.

The chain joins TRBV6-1 to TRBJ1-2; 7 bases match TRBD1. This CDR3 region has 16 residues. The germline gives CDR1 MNHNS, CDR2 SASEGT. V was clipped by 3 bases and J by 0 bases; unmatched bases: 7. CDR3 in amino acids: CASSEFEGQPNYGYTF. CDR3 nucleotide sequence: TGTGCCAGCAGTGAGTTCGAGGGACAGCCTAACTATGGCTACACCTTC.

J is TRBJ2-2 and V is TRBV5-1, with D hard to call. This CDR3 has 15 amino acids. V dropped 1 base and J dropped 1 base, with 8 bases sitting between them. CDR1 is SGHRS, CDR2 YFSETQ, per germline. CDR3 amino acids: CASSLTLLNTGELFF. The CDR3 DNA follows: TGCGCCAGCAGCTTGACACTATTGAACACCGGGGAGCTGTTTTTT. Based on the CDR3 plus reference TRBV5-1 and TRBJ2-2, the full variable domain is KAGVTQTPRYLIKTRGQQVTLSCSPISGHRSVSWYQQTPGQGLQFLFEYFSETQRNKGNFPGRFSGRQFSNSRSEMNVSTLELGDSALYLCASSLTLLNTGELFFGEGSRLTVL.

The chain uses TRBV6-1 and TRBJ2-7; D is undetermined. Germline CDR1 reads MNHNS; CDR2 reads SASEGT. V lost 4 bases and J 1 base, leaving 11 bases between the germline ends. This CDR3 spans 14 amino acids. The chain's CDR3 is CASSVVGTSYEQYF. The CDR3 bases are TGTGCCAGCAGTGTCGTTGGTACTTCCTACGAGCAGTACTTC.

About this clone: The junction departs from germline at one end; a sequencing error may be responsible. Other DNA sequences within the sample encode an identical CDR3. DNA for the CDR3: TGTGCCAGCAGTTTATTCGGGACAGGGAATAGCAACCAGCCCCAGCATTTT. Translating gives CASSLFGTGNSNQPQHF. The chain links TRBV27 to TRBJ1-5, with 9 bases that match TRBD1. CDR3 length: 17 amino acids. The germline CDR1 and CDR2 sequences are MNHEY and SMNVEV (reference sequence).

The chain has TRBV7-9 and TRBJ2-7; 9 bases are a match to TRBD1. The CDR3 runs 16 residues. Germline V lookup: CDR1 SEHNR, CDR2 FQNEAQ (reference sequence). V gave up 5 bases and J gave up 2 bases; unmatched junction bases: 10. The CDR3 reads CASSPEDRGTPYEQYF. DNA for the CDR3: TGTGCCAGCAGCCCGGAAGACAGGGGGACCCCCTACGAGCAGTACTTC.

This chain uses TRBV19 with TRBJ1-4; no firm D call. V was shortened by 3 bases and J by 8 bases, with 13 bases between the two germline ends. CDR1 is LNHDA and CDR2 is SQIVND in the germline V gene (reference sequence). This CDR3 contains 14 residues. The CDR3: CASSIWNSGEKLFF. For the CDR3, the DNA is TGTGCCAGTAGTATCTGGAACAGCGGAGAAAAACTGTTTTTT.

This rearrangement joins TRBV30 to TRBJ2-2; 12 positions match TRBD2. This CDR3 contains 15 residues. Losses at the gene ends were 3 bases for V and 1 base for J; bases not matched to a gene: 0. Germline lookup yields CDR1 GTSNPN and CDR2 SVGIG (reference sequence). The DNA for the CDR3 is TGTGCCTGGAGACTAGCGGGAGGGAACACCGGGGAGCTGTTTTTT. It translates to CAWRLAGGNTGELFF.

This chain joins TRBV28 and TRBJ2-1; TRBD1 matches at 7 bases. Germline-derived CDR1 and CDR2 are MDHEN and SYDVKM. This CDR3 has 16 residues. Trimming cost V 2 bases and J 8 bases; bases outside gene matches: 12. The CDR3 DNA follows: TGTGCCAGCAGTTTAACGTTAAGGGGGCTCGTCGATGAGCAGTTCTTC. Residues: CASSLTLRGLVDEQFF.

The CDR3 reads CAISDQNSYEQYF. The CDR3 nucleotides read TGTGCCATCAGTGACCAGAATTCCTACGAGCAGTACTTC. The rearrangement links TRBV10-3 to TRBJ2-7; no definite D call. Trimming stripped 3 bases from V and 1 base from J, with 7 bases between. CDR3 length: 13 amino acids. The germline V gene has CDR1 ENHRY and CDR2 SYGVKD.

The V and J genes are TRBV7-3 and TRBJ2-7, with TRBD1 matching over 7 bases. Germline V gives CDR1 SGHTA, CDR2 FQGTGA. The CDR3 is made up of 14 amino acids. The V and J ends lost 5 bases and 3 bases, in that order; junction bases with no gene match: 7. The CDR3 spells CASSPEGQIYEQYF. The CDR3 DNA reads TGTGCCAGCAGCCCAGAGGGACAGATCTACGAGCAGTACTTC.

The chain has TRBV14 and TRBJ1-1; D remains unclear. Per germline, CDR1 SGHDN and CDR2 FVKESK. V lost 3 bases to trimming and J lost 7 bases, with 18 bases between them. The CDR3 length is 15 residues. The CDR3 loop reads CASSHSGIHFSEAFF. In nucleotides, the CDR3 is TGTGCCAGCAGCCATAGCGGTATTCATTTCAGTGAAGCTTTCTTT.

The chain has TRBV19 and TRBJ1-5, with 10 bases that match TRBD1. The CDR3 has 18 amino acids. Losses at the gene ends were 6 bases for V and 1 base for J; bases not matched to a gene: 12. CDR1 and CDR2 (germline): LNHDA, SQIVND (reference sequence). Here the CDR3 DNA reads TGTGCCAGTAGATCCCGGGACAGGGGTTCGATCAGCAATCAGCCCCAGCATTTT. Its protein is CASRSRDRGSISNQPQHF.